One sample yielded the 28 T cell receptor beta chains listed below, sequenced in a study of CD8 T cells in Susac syndrome (dated by TCRdb to about 2019). The library was prepared using the immunoSEQ multiplex PCR assay. RNA was extracted with the RNeasy kit and roughly 0.45 to 1 ug was reverse transcribed using random hexamers. TCRdb itself trimmed the public reads at Q25 with fastp, ran MiXCR and retained productive beta chains. Entries are consolidated by CDR3 protein sequence, retaining the most common genes and DNA. Recorded for this sample are about 140,000 distinct CDR3 sequences; approximately 94% of them occurred a single time. The ten biggest clones cover under 0.095% of the sample. The sequenced material came from CD4+ T cells from PBMCs. These receptors originate from a human donor in good health.

The V call is TRBV6-2 or TRBV6-3, the J call TRBJ2-3; maybe TRBD2 (5 bases). With 5 bases removed from V and 2 bases from J, the gap between germline ends came to 8 bases. The germline V gene encodes CDR1 MNHEY and CDR2 SVGEGT. This CDR3 has 13 residues. The CDR3 DNA is TGTGCCAGCAGTCCGGACTTCACAGATACGCAGTATTTT. Translation gives CASSPDFTDTQYF.

Notes on this clonotype: The junction and the germline gene differ at one end; a read error may be behind it. The rearrangement uses TRBV11-3 and TRBJ1-2; 9 positions agree with TRBD1. The CDR3 covers 11 residues. CDR1 is SGHNT and CDR2 is YENEEA in the germline V gene. CDR3 amino acids: CASSSRTGVVF. The CDR3 DNA follows: TGTGCCAGCAGCTCTCGGACAGGGGTGGTTTTC.

The table lists this clonotype with a count of one. The genes are TRBV10-2 and TRBJ1-5; D might be TRBD1 (5 bases). In germline, CDR1 is WSHSY, CDR2 SAAADI. This CDR3 has 13 residues. Deletions cut 6 bases from V and 5 bases from J, with 11 bases between. CDR3 sequence reads: CASSRVGDQPQHF. As DNA, the CDR3 is TGCGCCAGCAGCAGGGTCGGCGATCAGCCCCAGCATTTT.

This clonotype appeared once. This chain links TRBV7-8 with TRBJ2-7, with 8 bases identical to TRBD1. V lost 3 bases and J lost 3; bases outside the gene matches: 7. Germline V gene lookup returns CDR1 SGHVS and CDR2 FQNEAQ. This CDR3 contains 15 residues. CDR3 in amino acids: CASSLTGADGYEQYF. In nucleotides, the CDR3 is TGTGCCAGCAGCTTGACAGGGGCCGACGGCTACGAGCAGTACTTC.

The rearrangement links TRBV29-1 to TRBJ2-7; no definite D call. This CDR3 is 11 amino acids long. V was trimmed by 1 base and J by 4 bases, leaving 5 bases between them. Germline V gene sequence: CDR1 SQVTM, CDR2 ANQGSEA. CDR3 loop: CSVEVGYEQYF. DNA of the CDR3: TGCAGCGTTGAAGTAGGGTACGAGCAGTACTTC.

This chain connects TRBV2 to TRBJ2-5, with a tentative D call TRBD2 (5 bases). Germline V gene sequence: CDR1 SNHLY, CDR2 FYNNEI. The CDR3 has 13 amino acids. Trimming pared 2 bases from V and 5 bases from J, leaving 9 bases between. This CDR3 reads CASSEWGVETQYF. CDR3 sequence (DNA): TGTGCCAGCAGTGAATGGGGAGTCGAGACCCAGTACTTC.

The chain carries TRBV5-4 and TRBJ1-1, with 9 bases identical to TRBD1. Germline CDR1 and CDR2: SGHNT and YYREEE (reference sequence). Trimming cost V 7 bases and J 5 bases; bases outside gene matches: 9. CDR3 length: 14 amino acids. In DNA form, the CDR3 reads TGTGCCAGCCTTGGGGGACAGGGAAGGACTGAAGCTTTCTTT. Protein sequence: CASLGGQGRTEAFF.

Notes on this clonotype: At one end the junction does not follow the germline gene, possibly because of a read error. V gene TRBV9 combines with J gene TRBJ1-2; 9 nucleotides line up with TRBD1. Germline-derived CDR1 and CDR2 are SGDLS and YYNGEE. CDR3 length: 16 amino acids. Here the CDR3 DNA reads TGTGCCAGCAGCGTCCATTCGGACAGGGGCCTATCTGGGTCCCACTTC. It codes for CASSVHSDRGLSGSHF.

The chain has TRBV18 and TRBJ2-7; 10 bases are shared with TRBD1. Per germline, CDR1 KGHSH and CDR2 LQKENI. The CDR3 has 16 amino acids. Unmatched junction bases numbered 12, after V lost 3 bases and J lost 7 bases. CDR3 DNA: TGTGCCAGCTCACCCCGAGGACAGGGGGTATCTCGGGAGCAGTACTTC. This encodes CASSPRGQGVSREQYF.

This clonotype showed up just once. The gene calls are TRBV6-5 and TRBJ2-2; 7 nucleotides align to TRBD1. The CDR3 extends over 15 amino acids. The V and J ends lost 8 bases and 2 bases, in that order; junction bases with no gene match: 8. Germline V gene lookup returns CDR1 MNHEY and CDR2 SVGAGI. Here the CDR3 reads CASGADRVNTGELFF. In DNA form, the CDR3 reads TGTGCCAGCGGGGCCGACAGGGTAAACACCGGGGAGCTGTTTTTT.

The V and J genes are TRBV4-2 and TRBJ2-1, with a tentative D call TRBD2 (5 bases). The CDR3 sequence is 16 residues long. V lost 1 base, J lost 6 bases, and 16 bases lay in between. The germline V gene has CDR1 LGHNA and CDR2 YNFKEQ. The CDR3 region is CASSQAGNRVGNEQFF. CDR3 bases: TGTGCCAGCAGCCAAGCGGGGAACCGAGTAGGCAATGAGCAGTTCTTC.

The chain carries TRBV7-3 and TRBJ2-3; 8 bases agree with TRBD2. Germline loops: CDR1 SGHTA, CDR2 FQGTGA. Losses at the gene ends were 2 bases for V and 4 bases for J; bases not matched to a gene: 8. This CDR3 has 16 amino acids. The CDR3 protein is CASSLRLSGSADTQYF. The CDR3 nucleotides read TGTGCCAGCAGCTTACGACTGAGCGGGAGCGCAGATACGCAGTATTTT.

This chain joins TRBV28 and TRBJ2-2; D not resolved. This CDR3 region has 13 residues. Germline lookup yields CDR1 MDHEN and CDR2 SYDVKM. V dropped 8 bases and J dropped 7 bases, with 14 bases sitting between them. The CDR3 spells CASGQEKNGELFF. The CDR3 nucleotides are TGTGCCAGCGGTCAGGAGAAGAACGGGGAGCTGTTTTTT.

V gene TRBV30 combines with J gene TRBJ1-1; the D is unclear. Germline V gene data show CDR1 as GTSNPN and CDR2 as SVGIG (reference sequence). V gave up 1 base and J gave up 4 bases, with 7 bases separating them. There are 12 residues in the CDR3. The CDR3 protein is CAWSAGSTEAFF. CDR3 nucleotide sequence: TGTGCCTGGAGTGCGGGGAGCACTGAAGCTTTCTTT.

The chain carries TRBV5-1 and TRBJ1-1, with D unclear. The V end was cut by 0 bases, the J end by 4 bases, with 10 bases between. This CDR3 contains 14 residues. Germline CDR1 and CDR2: SGHRS and YFSETQ. In nucleotides, the CDR3 is TGCGCCAGCAGCTTGGCCGCCGCGGGCACTGAAGCTTTCTTT. Its protein product is CASSLAAAGTEAFF.

The rearrangement joins TRBV6-6 to TRBJ2-2; no clear D gene. V lost 6 bases and J 0 bases, leaving 11 bases between the germline ends. Germline V gives CDR1 MNHNY, CDR2 SVGAGI (reference sequence). The CDR3 length is 15 residues. The CDR3 coding sequence is TGTGCCAGCAGGGAAGTGGGTCCGAACACCGGGGAGCTGTTTTTT. Amino acids: CASREVGPNTGELFF.

This clonotype was observed a single time. The gene calls are TRBV19 and TRBJ1-5, with D uncertain. The CDR3 has 13 residues. Germline CDR1 is LNHDA and CDR2 is SQIVND (reference sequence). Trimming took off 3 bases at V and 2 bases at J, with 5 bases between the two ends. In DNA, the CDR3 is TGTGCCAGTAGTATCGGAGGCAATCAGCCCCAGCATTTT. Translation: CASSIGGNQPQHF.

This chain connects TRBV28 to TRBJ1-1; 11 bases are a match to TRBD1. CDR1 and CDR2 from the germline V gene are MDHEN and SYDVKM. This CDR3 is 15 amino acids long. J gave up 5 bases and V 2 bases, and 4 bases lay outside the gene matches. CDR3 in DNA: TGTGCCAGCAGTTTAGGGGGACAGGGGGGGACTGAAGCTTTCTTT. This gives the protein CASSLGGQGGTEAFF.

This chain links TRBV4-1 with TRBJ2-3, with TRBD2 matching over 9 bases. Germline CDR1 is MGHRA and CDR2 is YSYEKL. V lost 0 bases and J lost 5; bases outside the gene matches: 9. This CDR3 comprises 17 residues. CDR3 sequence reads: CASSQDSRGRAKDTQYF. Here the CDR3 DNA reads TGCGCCAGCAGCCAAGATAGCCGCGGGAGGGCGAAAGATACGCAGTATTTT.

The V and J genes are TRBV20-1 and TRBJ2-1, with 10 nucleotides matching TRBD2. Germline-derived CDR1 and CDR2 are DFQATT and SNEGSKA (reference sequence). V dropped 3 bases and J dropped 0; count of bases not matched to a gene: 8. The CDR3 contains 17 residues. The CDR3 coding sequence is TGCAGTGCTAGGGACCCTAGCGGGAGTGGCTCCTACAATGAGCAGTTCTTC. Protein product: CSARDPSGSGSYNEQFF.

The chain recombines TRBV12-3 or TRBV12-4 with TRBJ1-5, with D uncertain. This CDR3 is 15 amino acids long. Between the trimmed V and J ends, which lost 5 bases and 0 bases, there was a span of 11 bases. CDR3 sequence: CASSKDGSSNQPQHF. CDR3 nucleotide sequence: TGTGCCAGCAGTAAGGACGGAAGTAGCAATCAGCCCCAGCATTTT.

V gene TRBV5-6 combines with J gene TRBJ1-1; D may be TRBD1 (6 bases). The CDR3 runs 16 residues. Germline assignment: CDR1 SGHDT and CDR2 YYEEEE. V was clipped by 1 base and J by 5 bases, with 18 bases between them. CDR3 nucleotides: TGTGCCAGCAGCTTGAGGGGGGCTAGGTGGTCGACTGAAGCTTTCTTT. This translates into CASSLRGARWSTEAFF.

The rearrangement links TRBV7-2 to TRBJ2-7, with unresolved D. The V gene's germline CDR1 is SGHTA and CDR2 FQGNSA. The CDR3 is made up of 11 amino acids. Trimming cost V 8 bases and J 3 bases, with 8 bases left between them. The CDR3 region is CASGDRYEQYF. The CDR3 nucleotides read TGTGCCAGCGGTGACCGCTACGAGCAGTACTTC.

V is TRBV20-1 and J is TRBJ1-1; D unclear. Germline V gives CDR1 DFQATT, CDR2 SNEGSKA (reference sequence). V was clipped by 1 base and J by 1 base, with 10 bases between them. This CDR3 spans 14 amino acids. The CDR3 region is CSARVADSNTEAFF. The CDR3 DNA is TGCAGTGCTAGAGTCGCAGATTCGAACACTGAAGCTTTCTTT.

V gene TRBV5-1 combines with J gene TRBJ2-3; TRBD2 matches at 9 bases. This CDR3 spans 16 amino acids. The germline V gene has CDR1 SGHRS and CDR2 YFSETQ. V dropped 0 bases and J dropped 2; count of bases not matched to a gene: 4. The CDR3 is CASSLGASGVTDTQYF. DNA of the CDR3: TGCGCCAGCAGCTTGGGGGCTAGCGGGGTCACAGATACGCAGTATTTT.

The chain employs TRBV7-9 and TRBJ2-7; tentatively, D is TRBD2 (6 bases). Trimming took off 0 bases at V and 6 bases at J, with 21 bases between the two ends. The germline V gene has CDR1 SEHNR and CDR2 FQNEAQ (reference sequence). This CDR3 contains 17 residues. The chain's CDR3 is CASSLAGTGRTGSEQYF. The DNA for the CDR3 is TGTGCCAGCAGCTTAGCTGGGACGGGGAGGACGGGTAGCGAGCAGTACTTC.

Only one count was recorded for this clonotype. The V and J genes are TRBV3-1 and TRBJ2-5; D perhaps matches TRBD1 (5 bases). The CDR3 extends over 14 amino acids. Between the trimmed V and J ends, which lost 1 base and 4 bases, there was a span of 10 bases. CDR1 is LGHDT, CDR2 YNNKEL, per germline (reference sequence). The CDR3 DNA reads as TGTGCCAGCAGCCAAGGACAGCGCCGAGAGACCCAGTACTTC. This encodes CASSQGQRRETQYF.

This clonotype was observed a handful of times. The V call is TRBV5-4, the J call TRBJ2-7; D is ambiguous. Germline V lookup: CDR1 SGHNT, CDR2 YYREEE (reference sequence). Trimming shortened V by 1 base and J by 0 bases, and 5 bases separated the two germline ends. The CDR3 has 13 amino acids. The CDR3 reads CASSLSASYEQYF. CDR3 bases: TGTGCCAGCAGCTTGTCGGCCTCCTACGAGCAGTACTTC.